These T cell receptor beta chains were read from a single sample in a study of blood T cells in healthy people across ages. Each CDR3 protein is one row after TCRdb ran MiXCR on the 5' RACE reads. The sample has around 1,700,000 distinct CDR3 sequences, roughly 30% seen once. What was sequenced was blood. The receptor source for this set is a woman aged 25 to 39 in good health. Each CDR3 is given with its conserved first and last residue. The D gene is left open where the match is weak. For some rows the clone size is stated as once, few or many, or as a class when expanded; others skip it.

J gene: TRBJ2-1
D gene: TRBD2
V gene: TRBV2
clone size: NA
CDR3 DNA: TGTGCCAGCAGGCAGACTAGCGGGGGTGAGCAGTTCTTC
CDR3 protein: CASRQTSGGEQFF

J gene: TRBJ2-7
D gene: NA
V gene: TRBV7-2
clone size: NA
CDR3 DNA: TGTGCCAGCAGCTTAGATTCTACTAGGACTTACGAGCAGTACTTC
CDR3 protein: CASSLDSTRTYEQYF

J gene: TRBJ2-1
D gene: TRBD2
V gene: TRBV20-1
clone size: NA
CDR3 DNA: TGCAGTGCTAGACCACGGGGACTAGCGGGATTAGATGAGCAGTTCTTC
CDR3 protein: CSARPRGLAGLDEQFF

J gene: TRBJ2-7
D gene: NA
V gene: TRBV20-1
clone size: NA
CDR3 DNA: TGCAGTGCTAGGAAAACTAGTGCGTCCTACAATGAGCAGTACTTC
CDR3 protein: CSARKTSASYNEQYF

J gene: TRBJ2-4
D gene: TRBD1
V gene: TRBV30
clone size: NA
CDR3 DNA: TGTGCCTGGAGTGGACAGGGAAAAAACATTCAGTACTTC
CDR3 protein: CAWSGQGKNIQYF

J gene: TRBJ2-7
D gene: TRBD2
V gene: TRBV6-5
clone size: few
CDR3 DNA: TGTGCCAGCACCGCCGGGACTAGGAGCTACGAGCAGTACTTC
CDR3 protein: CASTAGTRSYEQYF

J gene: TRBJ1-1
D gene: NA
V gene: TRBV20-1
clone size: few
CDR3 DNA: TGCAGTGCTAGGGGGTTTGGGGGGTTTGCCACTGAAGCTTTCTTT
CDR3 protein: CSARGFGGFATEAFF

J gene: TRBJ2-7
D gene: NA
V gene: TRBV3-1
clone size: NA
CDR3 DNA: TGTGCCAGCAGCCAAGAACCTGGCGAGCAGTACTTC
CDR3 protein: CASSQEPGEQYF

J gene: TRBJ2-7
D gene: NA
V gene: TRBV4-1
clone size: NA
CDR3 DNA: TGCGCCAGCAGCAAAGATGGGACCTCCAGAGCCTACGAGCAGTACTTC
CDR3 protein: CASSKDGTSRAYEQYF

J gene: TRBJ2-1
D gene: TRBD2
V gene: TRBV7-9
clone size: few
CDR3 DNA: TGTGCCGGCAGCTTGGCGGGAGCCGAATACAATGAGCAGTTCTTC
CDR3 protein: CAGSLAGAEYNEQFF

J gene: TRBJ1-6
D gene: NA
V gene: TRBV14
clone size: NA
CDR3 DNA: TGTGCCAGCAGCCATCAGGGCTTTGGGTCACCCCTCCACTTT
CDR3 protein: CASSHQGFGSPLHF

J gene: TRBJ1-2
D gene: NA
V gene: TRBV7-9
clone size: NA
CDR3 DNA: TGTGCCAGCAGCTTATCGTCCCCCTCCGGCTACACCTTC
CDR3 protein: CASSLSSPSGYTF

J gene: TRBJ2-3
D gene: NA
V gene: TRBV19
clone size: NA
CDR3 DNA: TGTGCGCGACCTGCCGGAGGCACAGATACGCAGTATTTT
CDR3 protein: CARPAGGTDTQYF

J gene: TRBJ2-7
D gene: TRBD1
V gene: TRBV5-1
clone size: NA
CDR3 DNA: TGCGCCAGCAGCCCCCGTGACAGGGCCGTCTACGAGCAGTACTTC
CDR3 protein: CASSPRDRAVYEQYF

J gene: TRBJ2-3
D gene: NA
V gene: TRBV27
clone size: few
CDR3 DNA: TGTGCCAGCAGTCTAGTTATTCCCGCAGATACGCAGTATTTT
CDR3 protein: CASSLVIPADTQYF

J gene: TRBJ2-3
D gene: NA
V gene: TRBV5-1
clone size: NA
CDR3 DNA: TGCGCCAGCAGCCTCCTTGGGGCGGGGCCCACAGATACGCAGTATTTT
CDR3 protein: CASSLLGAGPTDTQYF

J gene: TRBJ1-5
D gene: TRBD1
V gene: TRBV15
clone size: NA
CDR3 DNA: TGTGCCACCCAGGGGGAATATAGCAATCAGCCCCAGCATTTT
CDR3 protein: CATQGEYSNQPQHF

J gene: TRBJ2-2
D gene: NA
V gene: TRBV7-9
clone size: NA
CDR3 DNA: TGTGCCAGCAGCTTAAGGCAGGGGATAGAGTCCGGGGAGCTGTTTTTT
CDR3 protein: CASSLRQGIESGELFF

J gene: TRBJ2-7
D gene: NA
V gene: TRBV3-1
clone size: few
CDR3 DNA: TGTGCCAGCAGCCGTTCGGACGGATTCTACGAGCAGTACTTC
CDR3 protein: CASSRSDGFYEQYF

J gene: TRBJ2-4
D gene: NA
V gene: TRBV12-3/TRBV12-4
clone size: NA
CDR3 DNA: TGTGCCAGCAGTTTAGCTGACAGAGCAAACATTCAGTACTTC
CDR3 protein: CASSLADRANIQYF

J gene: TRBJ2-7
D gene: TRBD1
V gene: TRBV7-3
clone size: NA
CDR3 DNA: TGTGCCAGCAGCCCGAAGACAGGGGACCCCTACGAGCAGTACTTC
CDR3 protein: CASSPKTGDPYEQYF

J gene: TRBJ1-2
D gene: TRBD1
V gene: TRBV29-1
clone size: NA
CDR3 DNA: TGCAGCGTTATAACAGGGGGCCCTGGCTACACCTTC
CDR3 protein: CSVITGGPGYTF

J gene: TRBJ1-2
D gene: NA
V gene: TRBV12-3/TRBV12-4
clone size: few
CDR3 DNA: TGTGCCAGCAGACCCGGGGGGGACTATGGCTACACCTTC
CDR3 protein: CASRPGGDYGYTF

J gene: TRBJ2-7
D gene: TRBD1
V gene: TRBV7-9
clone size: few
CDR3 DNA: TGTGCCAGCAGCTACCGGGACAGGGGTGGCCACGAGCAGTACTTC
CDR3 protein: CASSYRDRGGHEQYF

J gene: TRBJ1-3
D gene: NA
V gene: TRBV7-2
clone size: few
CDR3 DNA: TGTGCCAGCAGCTCCGGGGTCCGCTCTGGAAACACCATATATTTT
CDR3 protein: CASSSGVRSGNTIYF

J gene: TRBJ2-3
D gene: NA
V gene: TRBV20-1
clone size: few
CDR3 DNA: TGCAGTGCTAGGGAGCAGCGGAAGAGCACAGATACGCAGTATTTT
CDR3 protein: CSAREQRKSTDTQYF

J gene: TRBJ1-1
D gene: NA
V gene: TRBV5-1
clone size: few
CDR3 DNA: TGCGCCCGACGACTGTATGGCGGCAGGGGCCACTGTGATGAAGCTTTCTTT
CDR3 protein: CARRLYGGRGHCDEAFF

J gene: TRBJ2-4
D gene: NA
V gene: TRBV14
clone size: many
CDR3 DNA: TGTGCCAGCAGCCAAGACAGAACTATTCAGTACTTC
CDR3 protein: CASSQDRTIQYF

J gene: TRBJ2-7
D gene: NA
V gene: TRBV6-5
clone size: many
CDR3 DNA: TGTGCCAGCAGTTACGGCAAGTCCTACGAGCAGTACTTC
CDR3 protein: CASSYGKSYEQYF

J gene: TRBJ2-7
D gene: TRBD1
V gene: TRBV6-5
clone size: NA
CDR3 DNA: TGTGCCAGCAGTAGAGGGGGACAGGGGTGGAATGAGCAGTACTTC
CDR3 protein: CASSRGGQGWNEQYF

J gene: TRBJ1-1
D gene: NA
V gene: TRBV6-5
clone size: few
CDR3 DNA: TGTGCCAGCAGTGGGACTTCACCGTGGGGCACTGAAGCTTTCTTT
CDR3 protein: CASSGTSPWGTEAFF

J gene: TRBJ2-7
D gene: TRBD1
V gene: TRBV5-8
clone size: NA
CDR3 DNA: TGTGCCTGCAGCAACGGACAGGGCTACGAGCAGTACTTC
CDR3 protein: CACSNGQGYEQYF

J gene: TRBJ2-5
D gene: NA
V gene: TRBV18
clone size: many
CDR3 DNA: TGTGCCAGCTCACGACGGAGACAAGAGACCCAGTACTTC
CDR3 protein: CASSRRRQETQYF

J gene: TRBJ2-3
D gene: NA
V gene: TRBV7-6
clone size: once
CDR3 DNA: TGTGCCAGCAGCCGAGAGATCGACAGGAGTTCTAGCACAGATACGCAGTATTTT
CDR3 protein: CASSREIDRSSSTDTQYF

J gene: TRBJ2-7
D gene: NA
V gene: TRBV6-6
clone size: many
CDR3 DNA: TGTGCCAGCAGTTACTCGAGGGCAGCTTCCTACGAGCAGTACTTC
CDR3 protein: CASSYSRAASYEQYF

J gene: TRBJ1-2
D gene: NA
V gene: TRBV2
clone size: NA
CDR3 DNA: TGTGCCAGCAGTGTGGGGCGAGGGGGCTACACCTTC
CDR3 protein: CASSVGRGGYTF

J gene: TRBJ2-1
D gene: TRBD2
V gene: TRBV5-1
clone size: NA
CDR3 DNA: TGCGCCAGCAGCTCCTCCGGGACACCGGGAGGGGATGAGCAGTTCTTC
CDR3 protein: CASSSSGTPGGDEQFF

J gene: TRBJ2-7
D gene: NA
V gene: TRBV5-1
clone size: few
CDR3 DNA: TGCGCCAGCAGCTTTGGGGACCAAACCCCCTCCTACGAGCAGTACTTC
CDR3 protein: CASSFGDQTPSYEQYF

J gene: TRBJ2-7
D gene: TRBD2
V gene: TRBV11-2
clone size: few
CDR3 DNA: TGTGCCAGCAGCCAGCAAGCGGGGGGCTACTACAATGAGCAGTACTTC
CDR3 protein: CASSQQAGGYYNEQYF

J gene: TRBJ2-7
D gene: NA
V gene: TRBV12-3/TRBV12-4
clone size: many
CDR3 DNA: TGTGCCAGCAGTTTAGCGGGAGGAATGGGCGAGCAGTACTTC
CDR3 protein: CASSLAGGMGEQYF

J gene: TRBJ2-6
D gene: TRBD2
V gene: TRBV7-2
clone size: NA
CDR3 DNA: TGTGCCAGCAGGTCTACTAGCGGGGGGGCATCTGGGGCCAACGTCCTGACTTTC
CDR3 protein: CASRSTSGGASGANVLTF

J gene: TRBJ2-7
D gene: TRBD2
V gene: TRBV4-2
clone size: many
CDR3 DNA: TGTGCCAGCAGCCAGGTTAGCGGGGGGCCCTCCTACGAGCAGTACTTC
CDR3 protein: CASSQVSGGPSYEQYF

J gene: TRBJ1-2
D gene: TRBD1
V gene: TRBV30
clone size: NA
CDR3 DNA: TGTGCCTGGATTGGCAGGGGGTATAGCTACACCTTC
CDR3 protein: CAWIGRGYSYTF

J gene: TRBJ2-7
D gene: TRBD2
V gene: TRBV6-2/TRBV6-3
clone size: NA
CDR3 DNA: TGTGCCAGCAGTTACCTAGCGGGGATATCCTACGAGCAGTACTTC
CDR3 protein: CASSYLAGISYEQYF